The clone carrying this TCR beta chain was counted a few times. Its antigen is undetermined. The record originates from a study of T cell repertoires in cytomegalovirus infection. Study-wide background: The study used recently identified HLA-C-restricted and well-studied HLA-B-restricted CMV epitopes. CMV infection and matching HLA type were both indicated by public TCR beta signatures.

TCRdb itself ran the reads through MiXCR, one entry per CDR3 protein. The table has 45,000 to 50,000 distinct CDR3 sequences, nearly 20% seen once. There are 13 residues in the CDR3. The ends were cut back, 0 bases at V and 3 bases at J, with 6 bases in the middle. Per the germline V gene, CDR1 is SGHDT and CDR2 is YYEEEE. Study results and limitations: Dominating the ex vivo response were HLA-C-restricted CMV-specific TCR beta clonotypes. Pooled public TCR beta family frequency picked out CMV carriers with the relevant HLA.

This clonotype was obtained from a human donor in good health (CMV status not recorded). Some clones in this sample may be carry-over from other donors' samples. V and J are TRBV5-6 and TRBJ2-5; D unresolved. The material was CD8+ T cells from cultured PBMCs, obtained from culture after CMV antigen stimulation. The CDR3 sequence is CASSLVHKETQYF. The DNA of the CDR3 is TGTGCCAGCAGCTTGGTACACAAAGAGACCCAGTACTTC.